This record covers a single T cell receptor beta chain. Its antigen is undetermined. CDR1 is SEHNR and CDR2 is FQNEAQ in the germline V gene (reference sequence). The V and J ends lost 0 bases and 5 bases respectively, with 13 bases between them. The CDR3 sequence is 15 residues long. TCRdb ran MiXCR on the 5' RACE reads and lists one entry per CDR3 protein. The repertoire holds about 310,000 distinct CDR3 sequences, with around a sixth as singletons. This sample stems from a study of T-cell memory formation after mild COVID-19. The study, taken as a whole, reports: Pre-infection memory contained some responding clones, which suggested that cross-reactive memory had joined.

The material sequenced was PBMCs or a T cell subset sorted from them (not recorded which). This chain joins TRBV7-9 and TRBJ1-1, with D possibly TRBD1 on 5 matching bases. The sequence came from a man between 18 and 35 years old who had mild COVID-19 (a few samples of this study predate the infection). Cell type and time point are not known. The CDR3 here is CASSLARRGRTEAFF. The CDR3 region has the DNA TGTGCCAGCAGCTTAGCGAGGCGGGGGAGGACTGAAGCTTTCTTT.